This T cell receptor (beta chain) was captured in a study of immune evolution from preneoplasia to lung adenocarcinoma. Turning to the study itself: HLA loss of heterozygosity: under 7.5% AIS, more than 14% MIA, about 32% ADC, none AAH.

The CDR3 spans 13 residues. CDR1 is SQVTM, CDR2 ANQGSEA, per germline. Trimming stripped 3 bases from V and 3 bases from J, with 10 bases between. Macro-dissection enriched premalignant or tumor cells before nucleic acid extraction. The table came from immunoSEQ multiplex PCR; TCRdb's copy has only in-frame clones and leaves some out. This sample has some 21,000 clones, with approximately 71% found just once. J is TRBJ2-3 and V is TRBV29-1; a weak D match, TRBD1 (6 bases). This receptor was identified in a person between 60 and 69 years old with lung adenocarcinoma. What was sequenced was FFPE invasive lung adenocarcinoma tissue. The CDR3 bases are TGCAGCGTTGATCCCCAGGGGACAGATACGCAGTATTTT. This codes for CSVDPQGTDTQYF.